This section outlines one TCR beta chain sequence together with its context. Trimming left V 2 bases short and J 3 bases short, with 22 bases between. This CDR3 is 19 amino acids long. Germline lookup yields CDR1 MGHRA and CDR2 YSYEKL. 13 Jbeta primers and 60 Vbeta primers were used for the PCR. Produced via immunoSEQ multiplex PCR; TCRdb's table is partial and in-frame only. The sample lists over 110,000 clones, more than 75% occurring once. This sample is drawn from a study of cytomegalovirus exposure and HLA in healthy donors. The sequencing sample was made of PBMCs. The TCR was taken from a woman aged 35 to 49 in good health and CMV-seropositive. The chain carries TRBV4-1 and TRBJ2-2, with a tentative D call TRBD2 (5 bases). Here the CDR3 reads CASSQQTPVMSGYTGELFF. The CDR3 region has the DNA TGCGCCAGCAGCCAACAAACCCCTGTGATGAGCGGATACACCGGGGAGCTGTTTTTT.